These 5 T cell receptor beta chains were all obtained from the same sample, sequenced in a study of human thymus T cells (TCRdb year 2020). The protocol used for the library was the immunoSEQ multiplex PCR assay. TCRdb provides this immuneACCESS table in a form limited to in-frame rearrangements. Some clones are lacking; in checked studies, under half of them reflect an unresolved V gene, and why the rest are absent is not known. In this sample the table shows 120,000 or so clones, around 94% of which occur a single time. In total, the top ten clones hold around 0.025% of the sample. Thymus tissue was collected as surgical resects that were removed during corrective cardiac surgery. Specimen: thymus tissue. These receptors originate from a boy in the first two years of life with a congenital heart defect but otherwise immunologically healthy.

The rearrangement joins TRBV6-5 to TRBJ1-1, with 7 nucleotides matching TRBD1. V trimming: 2 bases; J trimming: 1 base; junction bases outside the gene matches: 1. This CDR3 spans 14 amino acids. Per germline, CDR1 MNHEY and CDR2 SVGAGI. The CDR3 spells CASSYGTENTEAFF. In DNA form, the CDR3 reads TGTGCCAGCAGTTACGGGACAGAGAACACTGAAGCTTTCTTT.

The genes are TRBV7-2 and TRBJ2-3; 13 bases match TRBD2. Germline values: CDR1 SGHTA, CDR2 FQGNSA. V was clipped by 5 bases and J by 4 bases; unmatched bases: 3. This CDR3 region has 15 residues. The CDR3 region has the DNA TGTGCCAGCAGCCCTACTAGCGGGGGGGCAGATACGCAGTATTTT. It encodes CASSPTSGGADTQYF.

This chain uses TRBV7-2 with TRBJ1-2; a weak D match, TRBD1 (6 bases). Trimming pared 5 bases from V and 1 base from J, leaving 14 bases between. Germline-derived CDR1 and CDR2 are SGHTA and FQGNSA. This CDR3 is 15 amino acids long. The CDR3 sequence is CASSKGGSINYGYTF. Written as DNA, the CDR3 is TGTGCCAGCAGCAAAGGGGGTAGTATTAACTATGGCTACACCTTC.

The rearrangement joins TRBV7-2 to TRBJ2-1; 10 bases agree with TRBD2. This CDR3 comprises 17 residues. After removal of 5 bases from V and 5 bases from J, the junction contained 12 bases not matched to a gene. The germline V gene encodes CDR1 SGHTA and CDR2 FQGNSA. The DNA of the CDR3 is TGTGCCAGCAGCCGGAAGGGCCTAGCGGGGGATAACAATGAGCAGTTCTTC. Protein product: CASSRKGLAGDNNEQFF.

V is TRBV5-4 and J is TRBJ2-7; perhaps TRBD2 as D (6 bases). This CDR3 region has 15 residues. With 3 bases removed from V and 2 bases from J, the gap between germline ends came to 15 bases. The germline V gene has CDR1 SGHNT and CDR2 YYREEE (reference sequence). CDR3 sequence reads: CASSSDRLGAYEQYF. As DNA, the CDR3 is TGTGCCAGCAGCTCAGACAGACTAGGGGCCTACGAGCAGTACTTC.